This TCR beta chain is drawn from a study of T cell responses to AZD1222 COVID-19 vaccine. Overall study findings and caveats: No repertoire was sampled before or during the peak T cell response, only after it. Baseline serology detected seropositivity in only six AZD1222 recipients.

Libraries were prepared by immunoSEQ multiplex PCR; TCRdb keeps only in-frame clonotypes and omits some of them. The table records 170,000 or so clones, 87% of them present only once. Regarding this clone: Its specificity is not known.

The CDR3 totals 11 residues. Trimming took off 4 bases at V and 10 bases at J, with 10 bases between the two ends. The V gene is TRBV12-3 or TRBV12-4, the J gene TRBJ1-1; no reliable D call. The sequence derives from an adult in good health. The material sequenced was peripheral blood, taken on day 0 of AZD1222 vaccination. CDR3 residues: CASSSNYIAFF. As DNA, the CDR3 is TGTGCCAGCAGTTCCAATTATATAGCTTTCTTT.